The 8 T cell receptor beta chains below come from one sample, sequenced in a study of OX40 agonist ivuxolimab in advanced cancers. Libraries were built with the immunoSEQ multiplex PCR assay. TCRdb stores this immuneACCESS table with in-frame sequences only. Part of the clones is absent; in the studies checked, under half of the shortfall reflects unresolved V genes, and no reason is known for the rest. This sample lists some 70,000 clones; less than 90% were detected once. Jointly, the top ten make up under 1.1% of the sample. The source was CD4+ or CD8+ T cells sorted from blood, collected in a trial of the OX40 agonist ivuxolimab. All receptors derive from an adult with an advanced solid tumor such as melanoma, head and neck, liver or kidney cancer.

V is TRBV5-1 and J is TRBJ2-6; D is ambiguous. V shed 5 bases and J shed 4 bases, with 4 bases lying between them. The CDR3 consists of 12 residues. Germline lookup yields CDR1 SGHRS and CDR2 YFSETQ. CDR3: CASSTGANVLTF. The CDR3 DNA follows: TGCGCCAGCAGTACCGGGGCCAACGTCCTGACTTTC.

The chain has TRBV18 and TRBJ1-2; 12 bases are shared with TRBD1. The germline V gene has CDR1 KGHSH and CDR2 LQKENI. The CDR3 runs to 16 residues. The V segment lost 2 bases and the J segment 7 bases; nucleotides outside the gene matches: 8. This CDR3 is CASSPYLGQGALGYTF. DNA for the CDR3: TGTGCCAGCTCACCATACTTGGGACAGGGGGCGCTTGGCTACACCTTC.

The chain carries TRBV9 and TRBJ2-6; 7 positions agree with TRBD1. This CDR3 has 15 amino acids. In germline, CDR1 is SGDLS, CDR2 YYNGEE. V was pared by 3 bases and J by 3 bases, with 3 bases of the junction left unmatched. The CDR3 reads CASSGTGNGANVLTF. In nucleotides, the CDR3 is TGTGCCAGCAGCGGGACAGGCAATGGGGCCAACGTCCTGACTTTC.

This clone was picked up a small number of times. The CDR3 nucleotides are TGTGCCAGCAGTCTAGGGTTTACGACAGATACGCAGTATTTT. This sequence encodes CASSLGFTTDTQYF. J is TRBJ2-3 and V is TRBV28; D unresolved. Germline CDR1 reads MDHEN; CDR2 reads SYDVKM. V was cut by 5 bases and J by 3 bases, with 12 bases left in between. The CDR3 covers 14 residues.

The chain is built from TRBV9 and TRBJ2-3, with a tentative D call TRBD2 (7 bases). CDR1 and CDR2 from the germline V gene are SGDLS and YYNGEE. V was trimmed by 2 bases and J by 2 bases, leaving 12 bases between them. The CDR3 has 15 amino acids. The CDR3 DNA reads as TGTGCCAGCAGCGTGAGCGGGACACTCACAGATACGCAGTATTTT. This encodes CASSVSGTLTDTQYF.

This sequence joins TRBV28 and TRBJ1-1; D is unresolved. Germline lookup yields CDR1 MDHEN and CDR2 SYDVKM. Trimming stripped 5 bases from V and 5 bases from J, with 18 bases between. This CDR3 is 15 amino acids long. The DNA for the CDR3 is TGTGCCAGCAGTCCGGCTGAGGGTTTGAGAACTGAAGCTTTCTTT. Translating gives CASSPAEGLRTEAFF.

This clone showed up just once. The rearrangement links TRBV5-1 to TRBJ2-3; D is possibly TRBD2 (7 bases). CDR1 and CDR2 (germline): SGHRS, YFSETQ. V lost 7 bases and J 2 bases, leaving 17 bases between the germline ends. This CDR3 has 15 amino acids. Here the CDR3 DNA reads TGCGCCAGCTACACTGGGGGGGCGGCCACAGATACGCAGTATTTT. This gives the protein CASYTGGAATDTQYF.

This chain joins TRBV18 and TRBJ1-4; D is unclear. This CDR3 region has 12 residues. The V gene lost 2 bases and the J gene lost 9 bases, with 7 bases spanning the gap. Germline V lookup: CDR1 KGHSH, CDR2 LQKENI. The CDR3 spells CASSPGQQKLFF. The DNA for the CDR3 is TGTGCCAGCTCACCAGGTCAACAAAAACTGTTTTTT.